Below, 30 T cell receptor beta chains from the same sample are listed, as sequenced in a study of somatic mutations in cytotoxic T cells in rheumatoid arthritis. Assay: immunoSEQ multiplex PCR; the TCRdb copy retains only in-frame clones and omits some. The sample has 27,000 or so clones, more than 75% seen once; the top ten hold approximately 9.4%. Sample: CD8+ T cells sorted from blood. These receptors originate from an adult with rheumatoid arthritis.

The V gene is TRBV6-5, the J gene TRBJ2-5, with 8 bases fitting TRBD1. The CDR3 covers 15 residues. J was trimmed by 5 bases and V by 5 bases; bases with no gene match: 10. The V gene's germline CDR1 is MNHEY and CDR2 SVGAGI. The CDR3 protein is CASSPGTGESETQYF. The CDR3 region has the DNA TGTGCCAGCAGTCCCGGGACAGGTGAATCGGAGACCCAGTACTTC.

The rearrangement uses TRBV29-1 and TRBJ2-3, with TRBD2 identical over 8 bases. Germline CDR1 reads SQVTM; CDR2 reads ANQGSEA. With V trimmed by 5 bases and J by 4 bases, 5 bases remained unmatched. CDR3 length equals 13 residues. CDR3 nucleotide sequence: TGCAGCGTTCCCGGGACTAGTTCAGATACGCAGTATTTT. Its translation: CSVPGTSSDTQYF.

The chain is built from TRBV15 and TRBJ1-4; D not resolved. The germline V and J ends were trimmed by 1 base and 5 bases, with 5 bases remaining between them. CDR1 LNHNV and CDR2 YYDKDF come from the germline V gene (reference sequence). The CDR3 contains 13 residues. Written as DNA, the CDR3 is TGTGCCACCAGCAGAGTGGGGAATGAAAAACTGTTTTTT. This gives the protein CATSRVGNEKLFF.

This chain connects TRBV29-1 to TRBJ2-5; a possible D gene is TRBD1 (5 bases). This CDR3 contains 14 residues. Germline CDR1 SQVTM, CDR2 ANQGSEA. V lost 1 base to trimming and J lost 0 bases, with 9 bases between them. In DNA, the CDR3 is TGCAGCGTTGAAGTTCAGGGTTACCAAGAGACCCAGTACTTC. Its protein product is CSVEVQGYQETQYF.

The chain employs TRBV12-5 and TRBJ1-2, with D tentatively TRBD1 (5 bases). Germline CDR1 and CDR2: LGHNT and FRNRAP. Trimming shortened V by 1 base and J by 5 bases, and 11 bases separated the two germline ends. This CDR3 is 14 amino acids long. CDR3 in DNA: TGTGCTAGTGGTTTGGGCGGGGCGGAATATGGCTACACCTTC. This gives the protein CASGLGGAEYGYTF.

The chain has TRBV5-1 and TRBJ1-2; 9 bases map to TRBD1. Germline V gene data show CDR1 as SGHRS and CDR2 as YFSETQ. The CDR3 length is 16 residues. V lost 5 bases to trimming and J lost 4 bases; unmatched junction nucleotides: 12. Written as DNA, the CDR3 is TGCGCCAGCAGTCGGGACAGGGAGGGTGAGCTCTATGGCTACACCTTC. Translating gives CASSRDREGELYGYTF. Supplemented by reference TRBV5-1 and TRBJ1-2, the full variable domain reads KAGVTQTPRYLIKTRGQQVTLSCSPISGHRSVSWYQQTPGQGLQFLFEYFSETQRNKGNFPGRFSGRQFSNSRSEMNVSTLELGDSALYLCASSRDREGELYGYTFGSGTRLTVV.

The chain combines TRBV1 with TRBJ2-7; the D call of TRBD2 is as the table states it, not checked on the DNA. TRBV1 is termed a pseudogene. This CDR3 contains 16 residues. CDR3 coding DNA: TGCACCAGCAGCCATGGTTTTGCGGGGCATCAAAGGGAGCAGTACTTC. It is translated as CTSSHGFAGHQREQYF.

The rearrangement joins TRBV4-3 to TRBJ2-1; the D gene is possibly TRBD2 (5 bases). Trimming left V 0 bases short and J 0 bases short, with 9 bases between. CDR1 and CDR2 (germline): LGHNA, YSLEER. The CDR3 loop spans 16 amino acids. The CDR3 sequence is CASSQETTSSYNEQFF. CDR3 nucleotide sequence: TGCGCCAGCAGCCAAGAGACTACGAGCTCCTACAATGAGCAGTTCTTC.

The chain joins TRBV12-5 to TRBJ2-2; TRBD1 matches at 7 bases. Trimming removed 7 bases from V and 3 bases from J; junction bases left unmatched: 14. In germline, CDR1 is LGHNT, CDR2 FRNRAP. The length of the CDR3 is 17 residues. The CDR3 coding sequence is TGTGCTAGTGCTTTCCAGCAAGGGGGCCGTGACACCGGGGAGCTGTTTTTT. Amino acids: CASAFQQGGRDTGELFF. The full variable domain, rest sourced from reference TRBV12-5 and TRBJ2-2, is DARVTQTPRHKVTEMGQEVTMRCQPILGHNTVFWYRQTMMQGLELLAYFRNRAPLDDSGMPKDRFSAEMPDATLATLKIQPSEPRDSAVYFCASAFQQGGRDTGELFFGEGSRLTVL.

The chain carries TRBV19 and TRBJ1-2, with no clear D. The length of the CDR3 is 13 residues. Trimming cost V 5 bases and J 4 bases, with 11 bases left between them. From germline, CDR1 is LNHDA and CDR2 SQIVND (reference sequence). The CDR3 nucleotides read TGTGCCAGTAGTCCCCACGCAATCTATGGCTACACCTTC. Translating gives CASSPHAIYGYTF.

The rearrangement links TRBV15 to TRBJ2-1; the D gene is possibly TRBD1 (5 bases). In germline, CDR1 is LNHNV, CDR2 YYDKDF (reference sequence). With 4 bases removed from V and 0 bases from J, the gap between germline ends came to 10 bases. CDR3 length equals 15 residues. The CDR3 here is CATSTDRASYNEQFF. CDR3 bases: TGTGCCACCAGCACAGACAGAGCCTCCTACAATGAGCAGTTCTTC.

This chain uses TRBV9 with TRBJ1-2; a weak D match, TRBD1 (5 bases). Trimming took 3 bases from V and 9 from J, leaving 18 bases between them. The CDR3 has 14 residues. Germline V lookup: CDR1 SGDLS, CDR2 YYNGEE. As DNA, the CDR3 is TGTGCCAGCAGCGCAGCGGACCCGAGGGGCCGCTACACCTTC. Its protein is CASSAADPRGRYTF.

The chain is built from TRBV27 and TRBJ2-7, with 16 bases aligning to TRBD2. Germline assignment: CDR1 MNHEY and CDR2 SMNVEV (reference sequence). V was clipped by 4 bases and J by 4 bases; unmatched bases: 10. The CDR3 has 18 residues. The CDR3 DNA is TGTGCCAGCAGTTACTCGGGACTAGCGGGAGGGGAAAGGTACGAGCAGTACTTC. It codes for CASSYSGLAGGERYEQYF.

CDR3 bases: TGTGCCAGCAGCTTTTCTAGCGGGGGGTTCGATGAGCAGTTCTTC. Its protein is CASSFSSGGFDEQFF. The chain is built from TRBV11-2 and TRBJ2-1; 11 bases map to TRBD2. V lost 3 bases and J lost 8; bases outside the gene matches: 6. This CDR3 has 15 amino acids. Germline-derived CDR1 and CDR2 are SGHAT and FQNNGV. Filled out from reference TRBV11-2 and TRBJ2-1, the complete variable domain reads EAGVAQSPRYKIIEKRQSVAFWCNPISGHATLYWYQQILGQGPKLLIQFQNNGVVDDSQLPKDRFSAERLKGVDSTLKIQPAKLEDSAVYLCASSFSSGGFDEQFFGPGTRLTVL.

This clone was observed a few times. V and J are TRBV7-9 and TRBJ1-1, with 7 positions matching TRBD1. The junction had 3 bases not matched to a gene; V was cut back by 5 bases and J by 9 bases. Per germline, CDR1 SEHNR and CDR2 FQNEAQ (reference sequence). The CDR3 consists of 11 residues. The DNA for the CDR3 is TGTGCCAGCAGCCCGGGACAGAAAGCTTTCTTT. This gives the protein CASSPGQKAFF.

The CDR3 reads CASSQGSGHYNEQFF. CDR3 sequence (DNA): TGTGCCAGCTCTCAGGGTAGCGGCCATTACAATGAGCAGTTCTTC. V and J are TRBV18 and TRBJ2-1; perhaps TRBD2 as D (6 bases). The CDR3 contains 15 residues. Germline CDR1 is KGHSH and CDR2 is LQKENI. The ends were cut back, 6 bases at V and 4 bases at J, with 16 bases in the middle. The full variable domain, completed using reference TRBV18 and TRBJ2-1, is NAGVMQNPRHLVRRRGQEARLRCSPMKGHSHVYWYRQLPEEGLKFMVYLQKENIIDESGMPKERFSAEFPKEGPSILRIQQVVRGDSAAYFCASSQGSGHYNEQFFGPGTRLTVL.

The chain has TRBV7-2 and TRBJ2-1; TRBD2 matches 11 bases. The CDR3 is made up of 17 amino acids. The germline V gene encodes CDR1 SGHTA and CDR2 FQGNSA. V dropped 1 base and J dropped 1; count of bases not matched to a gene: 3. As DNA, the CDR3 is TGTGCCAGCAGCTTAGAAGGACTAGCGGGTTCCTACAATGAGCAGTTCTTC. Protein product: CASSLEGLAGSYNEQFF.

J is TRBJ1-2 and V is TRBV29-1; D remains unclear. The CDR3 loop spans 13 amino acids. CDR1 and CDR2 from the germline V gene are SQVTM and ANQGSEA. Trimming shortened V by 0 bases and J by 4 bases, and 9 bases separated the two germline ends. In nucleotides, the CDR3 is TGCAGCGTTGAAGAAAACAGACTCTATGGCTACACCTTC. It is translated as CSVEENRLYGYTF. Together with reference TRBV29-1 and TRBJ1-2, the CDR3 gives the full variable domain: SAVISQKPSRDICQRGTSLTIQCQVDSQVTMMFWYRQQPGQSLTLIATANQGSEATYESGFVIDKFPISRPNLTFSTLTVSNMSPEDSSIYLCSVEENRLYGYTFGSGTRLTVV.

The rearrangement uses TRBV28 and TRBJ1-2; possible D gene TRBD1, 5 bases. CDR1 MDHEN and CDR2 SYDVKM come from the germline V gene. CDR3 size: 14 residues. The CDR3 is CASTPSGGNYGYTF. CDR3 sequence (DNA): TGTGCGTCTACCCCGAGCGGGGGGAACTATGGCTACACCTTC.

The rearrangement links TRBV7-2 to TRBJ2-3; D not resolved. Germline loops: CDR1 SGHTA, CDR2 FQGNSA. The CDR3 is 15 residues long. The ends were cut back, 3 bases at V and 0 bases at J, with 10 bases in the middle. CDR3 sequence (DNA): TGTGCCAGCAGCTTTAACAGCGCGAGCACAGATACGCAGTATTTT. It encodes CASSFNSASTDTQYF.

The chain has TRBV4-1 and TRBJ2-7; D possibly matches TRBD1 or TRBD2 (5 bases each). The CDR3 contains 15 residues. V lost 0 bases, J lost 4 bases, and 13 bases lay in between. The germline V gene encodes CDR1 MGHRA and CDR2 YSYEKL. This CDR3 is CASSQDFGTSYEQYF. CDR3 DNA: TGCGCCAGCAGCCAAGATTTCGGGACCTCGTACGAGCAGTACTTC.

V is TRBV4-1 and J is TRBJ2-7, with TRBD2 as a possible D gene (6 bases). Trimming left V 0 bases short and J 3 bases short, with 6 bases between. The CDR3 is made up of 13 amino acids. Germline V gene lookup returns CDR1 MGHRA and CDR2 YSYEKL. The CDR3: CASSQERGYEQYF. DNA for the CDR3: TGCGCCAGCAGCCAAGAGCGGGGCTACGAGCAGTACTTC.

V gene TRBV2 combines with J gene TRBJ1-4; tentative D call: TRBD1 (5 bases). The V gene's germline CDR1 is SNHLY and CDR2 FYNNEI. Trimming took off 1 base at V and 8 bases at J, with 14 bases between the two ends. This CDR3 contains 15 residues. CDR3 sequence: CASSEVKMGGEKLFF. CDR3 DNA sequence: TGTGCCAGCAGTGAAGTGAAAATGGGGGGAGAAAAACTGTTTTTT.

The rearrangement uses TRBV14 and TRBJ1-5; D might be TRBD1 (5 bases). The CDR3 spans 14 residues. Germline-derived CDR1 and CDR2 are SGHDN and FVKESK. Trimming cost V 6 bases and J 5 bases, with 14 bases left between them. In DNA form, the CDR3 reads TGTGCCAGCAGGGGACCAAGGATGTATCAGCCCCAGCATTTT. Protein product: CASRGPRMYQPQHF.

The chain couples TRBV4-1 to TRBJ1-2; D is unresolved. Trimming removed 2 bases at V and 6 bases at J, with 16 bases between. The CDR3 runs 15 residues. The V gene's germline CDR1 is MGHRA and CDR2 YSYEKL. The CDR3 DNA reads as TGCGCCAGCAGCCAACCGAAGGGAAGTTACGATGGCTACACCTTC. As protein: CASSQPKGSYDGYTF.

This chain joins TRBV30 and TRBJ2-5; D is uncertain. TRBJ2-7 explains the end of the DNA better; the J call may be wrong. Germline-derived CDR1 and CDR2 are GTSNPN and SVGIG (reference sequence). The CDR3 loop spans 10 amino acids. CDR3 nucleotide sequence: TGTGCCTGGAGTGGCGACGAGCAGTACTTC. As protein: CAWSGDEQYF.

J is TRBJ2-7 and V is TRBV2; D is possibly TRBD2 (6 bases). Trimming removed 4 bases at V and 0 bases at J, with 16 bases between. CDR1 SNHLY and CDR2 FYNNEI come from the germline V gene. This CDR3 has 16 amino acids. This chain's CDR3 is CASSAPPSVISYEQYF. CDR3 nucleotides: TGTGCCAGCAGTGCACCCCCTAGCGTCATCTCCTACGAGCAGTACTTC.

The CDR3 sequence: CASTDLGQGNGYTF. CDR3 DNA sequence: TGTGCCAGTACAGACCTGGGACAGGGTAATGGCTACACCTTC. J is TRBJ1-2 and V is TRBV19; 9 bases line up with TRBD1. CDR1 and CDR2 (germline): LNHDA, SQIVND (reference sequence). V was clipped by 7 bases and J by 6 bases; unmatched bases: 9. The CDR3 has 14 amino acids.

This chain joins TRBV5-5 and TRBJ1-6; no clear D gene. V dropped 0 bases and J dropped 0 bases, with 7 bases sitting between them. Germline values: CDR1 SGHKS, CDR2 YYEKEE (reference sequence). CDR3 length equals 16 residues. Here the CDR3 reads CASSLDPSSYNSPLHF. DNA for the CDR3: TGTGCCAGCAGCTTGGATCCGAGCTCCTATAATTCACCCCTCCACTTT.

This clone was detected a few times. The chain couples TRBV5-3 to TRBJ2-1; D is ambiguous. TRBV5-3 is designated an ORF whose function remains uncertain. This CDR3 contains 11 residues. V lost 9 bases and J 2 bases, leaving 6 bases between the germline ends. CDR3 nucleotide sequence: TGTGCCAATCGGCCCTACAATGAGCAGTTCTTC. Translated: CANRPYNEQFF.